These T cell receptor beta chains were read from a single sample in a study of human T cells and chemical hapten exposure. TCRdb processed the RACE reads anew with MiXCR; each CDR3 protein has one entry. Here the sample spans about 400,000 distinct CDR3 sequences, over 6% being singletons. The specimen was whole blood, collected in connection with sensitization to the hapten diphenylcyclopropenone (DPC). Receptors originate from a woman in her late teens or twenties with alopecia areata. Some clones in this sample may be carry-over from other donors' samples. The CDR3 runs from the conserved cysteine through the conserved F or W. Fields, in order: D gene, J gene, clone size, V gene, CDR3 protein, CDR3 DNA. D genes are given only for firm matches. Expanded clones get a size class; other rows say once, few or many, or leave the size out.

TRBD2 TRBJ2-1 many TRBV28 CASRGTSGGYNEQFF TGTGCCAGCAGGGGGACTAGCGGGGGGTACAATGAGCAGTTCTTC
- TRBJ1-5 many TRBV3-1 CASSQDYGALWPQHF TGTGCCAGCAGCCAAGATTACGGGGCTTTATGGCCCCAGCATTTT
- TRBJ2-2 few TRBV7-2 CASSLGAKLFF TGTGCCAGCAGCTTAGGGGCGAAGCTGTTTTTT
TRBD1 TRBJ1-1 many TRBV12-3/TRBV12-4 CASSLHRGLTEAFF TGTGCCAGCAGTTTACACAGGGGATTGACTGAAGCTTTCTTT
TRBD2 TRBJ2-3 few TRBV25-1 CASPKREEDTQYF TGTGCCAGCCCGAAGCGGGAGGAAGATACGCAGTATTTT
- TRBJ2-7 many TRBV11-2 CASSLDPGSAYEQYF TGTGCCAGCAGCTTAGATCCAGGGTCAGCCTACGAGCAGTACTTC
TRBD1 TRBJ2-7 - TRBV5-1 CASSTGQGLYEQYF TGCGCCAGCAGCACCGGACAGGGTCTATACGAGCAGTACTTC
TRBD2 TRBJ2-5 - TRBV7-2 CASSPTSGKETQYF TGTGCCAGCAGCCCGACTAGCGGGAAAGAGACCCAGTACTTC
TRBD2 TRBJ2-3 - TRBV27 CASSTRLAVTTDTQYF TGTGCCAGCAGTACCCGACTAGCGGTCACCACAGATACGCAGTATTTT
- TRBJ1-3 few TRBV5-1 CASRGPSGNTIYF TGCGCCAGCAGAGGTCCTTCTGGAAACACCATATATTTT
TRBD1 TRBJ2-1 - TRBV11-2 CASSPDREHEQFF TGTGCCAGCAGCCCGGACAGGGAACATGAGCAGTTCTTC
- TRBJ2-4 - TRBV2 CASSEALQGIQYF TGTGCCAGCAGTGAAGCGCTTCAGGGCATTCAGTACTTC
- TRBJ2-3 few TRBV28 CASSLFQLSGTSTDTQYF TGTGCCAGCAGTTTGTTTCAACTATCGGGGACTAGCACAGATACGCAGTATTTT
- TRBJ2-7 many TRBV11-3 CASSLDADGEQYF TGTGCCAGCAGCTTAGATGCGGACGGGGAGCAGTACTTC
- TRBJ2-1 few TRBV9 CADRTWGTPHNEQFF TGTGCCGATCGAACCTGGGGGACACCCCATAATGAGCAGTTCTTC
- TRBJ2-7 - TRBV5-5 CASSFQGFEQYF TGTGCCAGCAGCTTTCAGGGGTTCGAGCAGTACTTC
- TRBJ2-3 many TRBV5-6 CASSLGTITDTQYF TGTGCCAGCAGCTTAGGGACCATCACAGATACGCAGTATTTT
- TRBJ2-7 medium-sized TRBV28 CASSRTEGEQYF TGTGCCAGCAGCCGGACGGAGGGGGAGCAGTACTTC
TRBD2 TRBJ2-7 few TRBV20-1 CSAITSGGAYEQYF TGCAGTGCTATTACTAGCGGGGGGGCCTACGAGCAGTACTTC
TRBD1 TRBJ1-4 few TRBV5-1 CASSDRGFEKLFF TGCGCCAGCAGCGACAGGGGGTTTGAAAAACTGTTTTTT
- TRBJ2-5 - TRBV7-2 CASSSPRLGETQYF TGTGCCAGCAGCTCCCCGAGACTAGGAGAGACCCAGTACTTC
- TRBJ1-3 many TRBV11-2 CASRETPLSPSGNTIYF TGTGCCAGCCGGGAGACCCCTCTCTCCCCATCTGGAAACACCATATATTTT
- TRBJ1-6 many TRBV6-1 CASSPRRTDSGEWSPLHF TGTGCCAGCAGTCCGCGTCGTACGGACTCAGGGGAGTGGTCACCCCTCCACTTT
- TRBJ2-1 few TRBV7-6 CASSSLTGHSYNEQFF TGTGCCAGCAGCTCTTTAACGGGGCACTCCTACAATGAGCAGTTCTTC
- TRBJ1-1 few TRBV7-2 CASSSYPNTEAFF TGTGCCAGCAGCTCCTATCCAAACACTGAAGCTTTCTTT
TRBD2 TRBJ2-1 few TRBV18 CASSPTSGNNEQFF TGTGCCAGCTCACCGACTAGCGGGAACAATGAGCAGTTCTTC
- TRBJ2-6 many TRBV12-3/TRBV12-4 CASQSTVGANVLTF TGTGCCAGCCAAAGCACGGTTGGGGCCAACGTCCTGACTTTC
- TRBJ1-2 many TRBV15 CATSRERFDGYTF TGTGCCACCAGCAGAGAGCGGTTCGATGGCTACACCTTC
TRBD2 TRBJ2-3 many TRBV28 CASGLLAGGQADTQYF TGTGCCAGCGGCCTTTTAGCGGGGGGGCAAGCAGATACGCAGTATTTT
- TRBJ2-3 - TRBV11-2 CASSLGAAPDTQYF TGTGCCAGCAGCTTAGGGGCGGCGCCAGATACGCAGTATTTT
- TRBJ2-3 - TRBV2 CASSLDSVSTDTQYF TGTGCCAGCAGTTTAGACAGTGTAAGCACAGATACGCAGTATTTT
- TRBJ1-4 few TRBV29-1 CSVCRVLLVSEKLFF TGCAGCGTTTGCAGGGTTCTTTTAGTTAGTGAAAAACTGTTTTTT
- TRBJ2-5 few TRBV6-1 CASILGNWKETQYF TGTGCCAGCATCCTTGGGAACTGGAAAGAGACCCAGTACTTC
- TRBJ1-2 few TRBV6-5 CAAGVDYGYTF TGTGCCGCCGGGGTAGACTATGGCTACACCTTC
- TRBJ2-2 few TRBV11-2 CASSQGKGQGISTGELFF TGTGCCAGCAGCCAAGGGAAGGGGCAGGGTATTAGTACCGGGGAGCTGTTTTTT
- TRBJ2-5 - TRBV12-3/TRBV12-4 CASSLLEGRETQYF TGTGCCAGCAGTTTGCTAGAGGGGCGAGAGACCCAGTACTTC
- TRBJ2-5 - TRBV7-9 CASSLSPRLAKETQYF TGTGCCAGCAGCTTATCTCCTCGGCTAGCAAAAGAGACCCAGTACTTC
- TRBJ2-5 - TRBV5-1 CASSQVNSETQYF TGCGCCAGCAGCCAGGTTAACTCAGAGACCCAGTACTTC
- TRBJ2-3 - TRBV5-1 CASSLYRSTDTQYF TGCGCCAGCAGCTTGTACCGGAGCACAGATACGCAGTATTTT
- TRBJ1-5 many TRBV6-5 CASQGSNQPQHF TGTGCCAGCCAGGGGAGCAATCAGCCCCAGCATTTT
- TRBJ2-7 few TRBV25-1 CASSRNTFHSYEQYF TGTGCCAGCAGTCGAAACACCTTTCACTCCTACGAGCAGTACTTC
- TRBJ2-7 few TRBV9 CASSPTSYHEQYF TGTGCCAGCAGCCCTACTAGCTACCACGAGCAGTACTTC
- TRBJ2-3 few TRBV5-1 CASSWGGYTDTQYF TGCGCCAGCAGCTGGGGCGGATACACAGATACGCAGTATTTT
- TRBJ1-5 few TRBV10-3 CAISDPGVIGNQPQHF TGTGCCATCAGTGATCCAGGCGTTATAGGCAATCAGCCCCAGCATTTT
- TRBJ2-1 many TRBV20-1 CSARESTRGNEQFF TGCAGTGCTAGGGAATCCACCCGGGGAAATGAGCAGTTCTTC
TRBD1 TRBJ2-7 few TRBV29-1 CSVAKTGAYEQYF TGCAGCGTAGCTAAAACAGGGGCCTACGAGCAGTACTTC
- TRBJ1-5 - TRBV6-1 CASSEVVGGARASNQPQHF TGTGCCAGCAGTGAAGTGGTTGGAGGTGCGAGGGCGTCCAATCAGCCCCAGCATTTT
- TRBJ1-2 many TRBV13 CASSPIYGYTF TGTGCCAGCAGCCCAATATATGGCTACACCTTC
- TRBJ2-1 few TRBV12-3/TRBV12-4 CASSPLRGGEQFF TGTGCCAGCAGTCCTCTCCGCGGGGGCGAGCAGTTCTTC
TRBD1 TRBJ2-7 many TRBV6-2/TRBV6-3 CASLRTGGYEQYF TGTGCCAGCCTCCGGACAGGGGGCTACGAGCAGTACTTC
- TRBJ2-7 few TRBV2 CASSGYADTPYEQYF TGTGCCAGCAGTGGATACGCGGACACCCCGTACGAGCAGTACTTC
- TRBJ2-3 few TRBV11-3 CASSKHAGTQSTDTQYF TGTGCCAGCAGCAAGCACGCGGGGACGCAGAGCACAGATACGCAGTATTTT
TRBD2 TRBJ2-7 few TRBV19 CASSSGATYEQYF TGTGCCAGTTCGAGCGGGGCGACCTACGAGCAGTACTTC